The next 24 T cell receptor beta chains were all read from a single sample in a study of cytomegalovirus exposure and HLA in healthy donors (dated by TCRdb to about 2017). Libraries were built with the immunoSEQ multiplex PCR assay. For the multiplex PCR, a mixture combining 60 forward primers for TCR Vbeta segments and 13 reverse primers for TCR Jbeta segments was used. TCRdb mirrors the immuneACCESS table, restricted to in-frame sequences. Some clones are absent from its copies; in checked studies, under half trace to an unresolved V gene, and the reason for the others is unknown. The sample includes approximately 100,000 clones, with about three quarters observed a single time. Of the sample, under 6.5% falls within the top ten clones. The sequenced sample consisted of PBMCs. All receptors derive from a man in his fifties or sixties in good health and CMV-seropositive.

This chain connects TRBV4-3 to TRBJ2-7; a possible D gene is TRBD2 (6 bases). Per the germline V gene, CDR1 is LGHNA and CDR2 is YSLEER. The V and J ends lost 6 bases and 1 base respectively, with 13 bases between them. There are 14 residues in the CDR3. CDR3 amino acids: CASSALAGSYEQYF. In DNA, the CDR3 is TGCGCCAGCAGTGCCCTCGCGGGGTCCTACGAGCAGTACTTC.

The chain joins TRBV6-6 to TRBJ2-3, with TRBD1 matching 10 bases. Germline V gene data show CDR1 as MNHNY and CDR2 as SVGAGI (reference sequence). With 7 bases clipped from V and 4 bases from J, the junction kept 5 bases outside the gene matches. There are 14 residues in the CDR3. In nucleotides, the CDR3 is TGTGCCAGCAATCCGACAGGGGGCGCAGATACGCAGTATTTT. Amino acids: CASNPTGGADTQYF.

The chain carries TRBV6-6 and TRBJ1-1; 8 bases are shared with TRBD1. Trimming took 5 bases from V and 3 from J; bases not matched to a gene: 8. The CDR3 extends over 15 amino acids. Germline values: CDR1 MNHNY, CDR2 SVGAGI (reference sequence). The CDR3 spells CASSSTGGQDTEAFF. The DNA for the CDR3 is TGTGCCAGCAGTAGTACAGGGGGTCAGGACACTGAAGCTTTCTTT.

This clone was picked up a small number of times. The rearrangement joins TRBV5-1 to TRBJ2-7; 8 bases are shared with TRBD1. Germline V gives CDR1 SGHRS, CDR2 YFSETQ. The CDR3 spans 15 residues. V trimming: 4 bases; J trimming: 5 bases; junction bases outside the gene matches: 11. CDR3 loop: CASSARTGFSDEQYF. CDR3 nucleotides: TGCGCCAGCAGCGCTCGGACAGGGTTTAGTGACGAGCAGTACTTC. Based on the CDR3 plus reference TRBV5-1 and TRBJ2-7, the full variable domain is KAGVTQTPRYLIKTRGQQVTLSCSPISGHRSVSWYQQTPGQGLQFLFEYFSETQRNKGNFPGRFSGRQFSNSRSEMNVSTLELGDSALYLCASSARTGFSDEQYFGPGTRLTVT.

This clone was picked up a small number of times. The chain employs TRBV19 and TRBJ1-1; 10 nucleotides agree with TRBD1. Germline V gives CDR1 LNHDA, CDR2 SQIVND (reference sequence). The CDR3 is made up of 14 amino acids. V was pared by 3 bases and J by 4 bases, with 2 bases of the junction left unmatched. CDR3 region: CASSMGQGITEAFF. The CDR3 nucleotides are TGTGCCAGTAGTATGGGACAGGGGATCACTGAAGCTTTCTTT.

On this clone itself: Different DNA sequences within this sample yield the same CDR3. The J gene is TRBJ2-5, the V gene TRBV27; possible D gene TRBD2, 6 bases. The CDR3 totals 14 residues. The germline V and J ends were trimmed by 2 bases and 1 base, with 8 bases remaining between them. Germline assignment: CDR1 MNHEY and CDR2 SMNVEV (reference sequence). The CDR3 nucleotides are TGTGCCAGCAGTTTAGCGGGGACCCAAGAGACCCAGTACTTC. Encoded protein: CASSLAGTQETQYF.

The chain links TRBV19 to TRBJ2-3, with 8 positions matching TRBD1. This CDR3 is built from 14 residues. The trim removed 3 bases at V and 3 bases at J, leaving 2 bases unmatched. The germline V gene encodes CDR1 LNHDA and CDR2 SQIVND (reference sequence). CDR3 DNA: TGTGCCAGTAGTATCGGGGACAGGACAGATACGCAGTATTTT. This sequence encodes CASSIGDRTDTQYF.

This clone came up a few times. This chain joins TRBV6-1 and TRBJ1-4; 7 nucleotides line up with TRBD1. The J segment lost 4 bases and the V segment lost 8 bases, leaving 7 bases of the junction unmatched. The CDR3 covers 14 residues. Germline CDR1 reads MNHNS; CDR2 reads SASEGT. The CDR3 here is CASAPGQFNEKLFF. The CDR3 DNA is TGTGCCAGCGCCCCGGGACAGTTTAATGAAAAACTGTTTTTT.

The V gene is TRBV5-1, the J gene TRBJ2-2; 7 nucleotides agree with TRBD1. The V segment lost 5 bases and the J segment 6 bases; nucleotides outside the gene matches: 7. The germline CDR1 and CDR2 sequences are SGHRS and YFSETQ. The CDR3 spans 14 residues. The CDR3 is CASRPETGPGELFF. Written as DNA, the CDR3 is TGCGCCAGCAGGCCCGAGACAGGGCCCGGGGAGCTGTTTTTT.

V gene TRBV5-6 combines with J gene TRBJ2-5; no firm D call. The length of the CDR3 is 14 residues. Trimming cost V 1 base and J 3 bases, with 10 bases left between them. The germline CDR1 and CDR2 sequences are SGHDT and YYEEEE. In nucleotides, the CDR3 is TGTGCCAGCAGCTTGAGGCAGACTGAAGAGACCCAGTACTTC. As protein: CASSLRQTEETQYF.

This clone was seen a few times. The chain has TRBV12-2 and TRBJ1-2; the table names TRBD1, a call not compared with the DNA. TRBV12-2 is labeled a pseudogene. The length of the CDR3 is 14 residues. The CDR3 bases are TGTGCAAGTCGTTCGTCCGGGACAGATTATGGCTACACCTTC. It yields the protein CASRSSGTDYGYTF.

The chain couples TRBV5-1 to TRBJ2-2, with D unresolved. Germline CDR1 and CDR2: SGHRS and YFSETQ. Trimming stripped 4 bases from V and 2 bases from J, with 9 bases between. The CDR3 is 14 residues long. CDR3 bases: TGCGCCAGCAGCGCAAACTCTAACACCGGGGAGCTGTTTTTT. Its protein is CASSANSNTGELFF.

The chain recombines TRBV7-3 with TRBJ1-3, with unresolved D. The CDR3 sequence is 15 residues long. Trimming pared 5 bases from V and 0 bases from J, leaving 11 bases between. The V gene's germline CDR1 is SGHTA and CDR2 FQGTGA. CDR3 region: CASSQTVASGNTIYF. As DNA, the CDR3 is TGTGCCAGCAGCCAAACAGTTGCCTCTGGAAACACCATATATTTT.

The chain employs TRBV5-1 and TRBJ2-5; 10 bases agree with TRBD1. This CDR3 is 14 amino acids long. CDR1 SGHRS and CDR2 YFSETQ come from the germline V gene. V lost 5 bases, J lost 4 bases, and 5 bases stayed unmatched. The CDR3 bases are TGCGCCAGCAGAGCGGGGACAGGGGCAGAGACCCAGTACTTC. It specifies CASRAGTGAETQYF.

In this sample, this clone turned up once. V usage is TRBV11-2 and J usage is TRBJ2-7; tentatively, D is TRBD1 (5 bases). Germline-derived CDR1 and CDR2 are SGHAT and FQNNGV. With 5 bases removed from V and 6 bases from J, the gap between germline ends came to 11 bases. The CDR3 is 12 residues long. The CDR3 protein is CASSRYGAEQYF. In nucleotides, the CDR3 is TGTGCCAGCAGCCGTTATGGGGCCGAGCAGTACTTC.

The chain uses TRBV5-1 and TRBJ2-1; 12 positions match TRBD2. This CDR3 has 17 residues. V shed 8 bases and J 0 bases; nucleotides not matched to a gene: 9. Germline V lookup: CDR1 SGHRS, CDR2 YFSETQ. Written as DNA, the CDR3 is TGCGCCAGTAAACTAGCGGGGGGCGGGAGCTCCTACAATGAGCAGTTCTTC. Protein: CASKLAGGGSSYNEQFF.

The V gene is TRBV6-1, the J gene TRBJ1-5, with a weak D call TRBD1 (6 bases). The CDR3 runs to 14 residues. V lost 11 bases, J lost 3 bases, and 17 bases lay in between. CDR1 is MNHNS and CDR2 is SASEGT in the germline V gene. The CDR3 DNA sequence: TGTGCCGGGAAAGCACAGGGATTCAATCAGCCCCAGCATTTT. It yields the protein CAGKAQGFNQPQHF.

The J gene is TRBJ2-3, the V gene TRBV5-6; no firm D call. The V gene lost 4 bases and the J gene lost 0 bases, with 9 bases spanning the gap. This CDR3 has 14 amino acids. Germline V gene data show CDR1 as SGHDT and CDR2 as YYEEEE. The CDR3 DNA reads TGTGCCAGCAGCCGCCCCACTAGCACAGATACGCAGTATTTT. This sequence encodes CASSRPTSTDTQYF.

The chain is built from TRBV5-1 and TRBJ1-5, with 7 bases identical to TRBD1. CDR3 length: 15 amino acids. From germline, CDR1 is SGHRS and CDR2 YFSETQ. Losses at the gene ends were 0 bases for V and 3 bases for J; bases not matched to a gene: 3. This CDR3 is CASSLDRGVNQPQHF. CDR3 DNA: TGCGCCAGCAGCTTGGACAGGGGTGTCAATCAGCCCCAGCATTTT.

The J gene is TRBJ2-5, the V gene TRBV29-1, with D possibly matching TRBD1 (5 bases). Germline assignment: CDR1 SQVTM and CDR2 ANQGSEA. This CDR3 has 14 amino acids. Trimming cost V 0 bases and J 2 bases, with 10 bases left between them. The CDR3 is CSVEDWGSQETQYF. The DNA of the CDR3 is TGCAGCGTTGAAGACTGGGGCAGTCAAGAGACCCAGTACTTC.

The chain couples TRBV29-1 to TRBJ2-3; the D is unclear. Germline V gene lookup returns CDR1 SQVTM and CDR2 ANQGSEA. The CDR3 is 13 residues long. V dropped 2 bases and J dropped 3 bases, with 9 bases sitting between them. CDR3 protein: CSVEPAQTDTQYF. For the CDR3, the DNA is TGCAGCGTTGAACCCGCCCAGACAGATACGCAGTATTTT.

The rearrangement links TRBV5-1 to TRBJ2-7; TRBD1 aligns across 9 bases. V shed 4 bases and J 6 bases; nucleotides not matched to a gene: 5. The CDR3 contains 13 residues. Per the germline V gene, CDR1 is SGHRS and CDR2 is YFSETQ. CDR3 in amino acids: CASSRPDRGEQYF. CDR3 DNA: TGCGCCAGCAGCCGGCCGGACAGGGGCGAGCAGTACTTC.

The V gene is TRBV28, the J gene TRBJ1-5; D not resolved. V was shortened by 5 bases and J by 3 bases, with 11 bases between the two germline ends. CDR3 length: 14 residues. Germline V gives CDR1 MDHEN, CDR2 SYDVKM. CDR3 sequence reads: CASSPREANQPQHF. For the CDR3, the DNA is TGTGCCAGCAGTCCCCGGGAGGCCAATCAGCCCCAGCATTTT. Full variable domain (remainder filled in from reference TRBV28 and TRBJ1-5): DVKVTQSSRYLVKRTGEKVFLECVQDMDHENMFWYRQDPGLGLRLIYFSYDVKMKEKGDIPEGYSVSREKKERFSLILESASTNQTSMYLCASSPREANQPQHFGDGTRLSIL.

V and J are TRBV6-5 and TRBJ1-1, with TRBD1 matching 7 bases. This CDR3 comprises 15 residues. With V trimmed by 6 bases and J by 7 bases, 14 bases remained unmatched. Germline CDR1 MNHEY, CDR2 SVGAGI. CDR3 in DNA: TGTGCCAGCAGGGCCCCTGGCCGGGACAGCAATGAAGCTTTCTTT. This codes for CASRAPGRDSNEAFF.